This entry describes one T cell receptor (beta chain). The antigen is not known. Germline V gene data show CDR1 as MNHEY and CDR2 as SMNVEV (reference sequence). V dropped 4 bases and J dropped 1; count of bases not matched to a gene: 5. The CDR3 is 15 amino acids. Amplification used 60 Vbeta primers and 13 Jbeta primers. TCRdb's copy holds only in-frame clones and misses some; the assay was immunoSEQ multiplex PCR. The sample shows about 160,000 clones, nearly 80% of them seen only once. The data stem from a study of cytomegalovirus exposure and HLA in healthy donors. Study-level points and caveats: TCR beta V segments were, for the most part, productive about 87% or about 30% of the time in an earlier analysis. Several of the most significant clusters appeared, in a later analysis, to be linked to common viral pathogens.

The V call is TRBV27, the J call TRBJ2-7, with TRBD1 matching over 9 bases. This clonotype was obtained from a man aged 18 to 29 in good health and CMV-seropositive. The sample taken for sequencing was PBMCs. CDR3 residues: CASSSQGADSYEQYF. CDR3 DNA: TGTGCCAGCAGTTCACAGGGGGCAGATTCCTACGAGCAGTACTTC.